The rows below give T cell receptor beta chains drawn from one sample of a study of OX40 agonist ivuxolimab in advanced cancers. Using immunoSEQ multiplex PCR, the repertoire was profiled, and TCRdb retains in-frame clones only, with some absent. Altogether 65,000 to 100,000 clones are present, about 94% being singletons, with the ten largest covering around 9.6%. The sequencing here drew on CD4+ or CD8+ T cells sorted from blood, taken in a trial of the OX40 agonist ivuxolimab. Every receptor here comes from an adult with an advanced solid tumor such as melanoma, head and neck, liver or kidney cancer. The CDR3 runs from the conserved cysteine through the conserved F or W. The order of the fields is CDR3 protein, V gene, clone size. The size entry is marked missing in some rows and otherwise reads once, few, many or a size class.

CDR3 protein: CAWSHYTGINTEAFF
V gene: TRBV30
clone size: .

CDR3 protein: CASRLVPDTQYF
V gene: TRBV7-2
clone size: .

CDR3 protein: CASSRRDSFDNEQFF
V gene: TRBV7-9
clone size: .

CDR3 protein: CASSRSTHNEQFF
V gene: TRBV7-3
clone size: .

CDR3 protein: CASSQGGTGANVLTF
V gene: TRBV4-1
clone size: .

CDR3 protein: CASSPQGSLTNTEAFF
V gene: TRBV5-6
clone size: .

CDR3 protein: CASSLGPSAEAFF
V gene: TRBV7-9
clone size: .

CDR3 protein: CASSQDHEPSYEQYF
V gene: TRBV4-3
clone size: .

CDR3 protein: CASSQGLNQPQHF
V gene: TRBV7-6
clone size: .

CDR3 protein: CATAQAVQETQYF
V gene: TRBV10-2
clone size: .

CDR3 protein: CASSPHGTELYEQYF
V gene: TRBV9
clone size: .

CDR3 protein: CASSQGGGAYEQYF
V gene: TRBV4-1
clone size: .

CDR3 protein: CASSSGLAGDYNEQFF
V gene: TRBV5-4
clone size: .

CDR3 protein: CASSYSFGNTIYF
V gene: TRBV6-6
clone size: .

CDR3 protein: CASSYGTRGIQPQHF
V gene: TRBV5-6
clone size: .

CDR3 protein: CASSQVAGVSYNEQFF
V gene: TRBV4-2
clone size: once

CDR3 protein: CASSYAGHASYEQYF
V gene: TRBV27
clone size: .

CDR3 protein: CASSLAVLYEQYF
V gene: TRBV7-8
clone size: .

CDR3 protein: CASNRAPEAFF
V gene: TRBV7-9
clone size: few

CDR3 protein: CASSPDILQGANYGYTF
V gene: TRBV5-1
clone size: .

CDR3 protein: CASREDREHDEQYF
V gene: TRBV4-1
clone size: .

CDR3 protein: CASGGLAGPDTQYF
V gene: TRBV27
clone size: .

CDR3 protein: CASSLSGGGEKLFF
V gene: TRBV27
clone size: .

CDR3 protein: CASSLAGGDGYTF
V gene: TRBV27
clone size: .

CDR3 protein: CAISEMGGPTEAFF
V gene: TRBV10-3
clone size: .

CDR3 protein: CASSQDRDSSYEQYF
V gene: TRBV4-3
clone size: .

CDR3 protein: CASSQDRGQAYGYTF
V gene: TRBV4-3
clone size: .

CDR3 protein: CASSDRELTEAFF
V gene: TRBV10-1
clone size: .

CDR3 protein: CASSPSGAGLRGNEQFF
V gene: TRBV4-3
clone size: .